These T cell receptor beta chains were read from a single sample in a study of molecular identifiers for immune sequencing clone quantification. One entry per CDR3 protein results from TCRdb running MiXCR on the PCR reads. This sample has about 510,000 distinct CDR3 sequences, with roughly 23% found just once. Sequenced sample: naive CD8+ T cells from blood, with Jurkat cell RNA spiked in. All receptors come from a human donor in good health. Some libraries in this study had Jurkat cell RNA spiked in. The CDR3 runs from the conserved cysteine through the conserved F or W. A D gene is named only where the DNA matches it firmly. Clone sizes are given selectively: once, few, many, or a class where the clone is expanded.

cdr3_aa cdr3_nt cdr3_length d_call j_call clone_size v_call
CASSRTGGNLKTQYF TGTGCCAGCAGTCGGACAGGGGGTAACTTGAAGACCCAGTACTTC 15 TRBD1 TRBJ2-5 many TRBV28
CASSPTLGLSTEAFF TGCGCCAGCAGCCCCACCTTGGGGCTGAGCACTGAAGCTTTCTTT 15 NA TRBJ1-1 NA TRBV4-3
CASSSSRRDCNEQFF TGTGCCAGCAGCTCTAGTAGGCGGGACTGCAATGAGCAGTTCTTC 15 NA TRBJ2-1 NA TRBV12-3/TRBV12-4
CATLTSDRENTEAFF TGTGCCACCTTAACGTCGGACAGGGAGAACACTGAAGCTTTCTTT 15 TRBD1 TRBJ1-1 few TRBV6-5
CASTTGGTEAFF TGTGCCAGCACCACAGGCGGGACTGAAGCTTTCTTT 12 NA TRBJ1-1 many TRBV7-9
CASSVVGSTDTQYF TGTGCCAGCAGCGTAGTTGGTAGCACAGATACGCAGTATTTT 14 NA TRBJ2-3 many TRBV9
CASSSTSGVNEQFF TGTGCCAGCAGCTCGACTAGCGGGGTCAATGAGCAGTTCTTC 14 TRBD2 TRBJ2-1 NA TRBV11-2
CASSVGAHGNQPQRF TGTGCCAGCAGTGTGGGGGCGCATGGCAATCAGCCCCAGCGTTTT 15 NA TRBJ1-5 NA TRBV27
CVSSLLTSGRPSTDTQYF TGTGTCAGCAGCTTGCTGACTAGCGGGAGACCTAGCACAGATACGCAGTATTTT 18 TRBD2 TRBJ2-3 NA TRBV7-9
CASSPRLAGGPYEQYF TGTGCCAGCAGCCCGCGACTAGCGGGAGGGCCTTACGAGCAGTACTTC 16 TRBD2 TRBJ2-7 few TRBV4-2
CASSLGTGGKSTEAFF TGTGCCAGCAGCTTAGGGACAGGGGGAAAGAGTACTGAAGCTTTCTTT 16 TRBD1 TRBJ1-1 many TRBV7-9
CASRSTGPYEQYF TGTGCCAGCAGGTCGACGGGCCCCTACGAGCAGTACTTC 13 NA TRBJ2-7 few TRBV28
CASMTDTGPSNRYEQYF TGTGCCAGCATGACGGACACCGGTCCCTCGAATAGATACGAGCAGTACTTC 17 NA TRBJ2-7 many TRBV6-2/TRBV6-3
CASNPKQGIFNSPLHF TGTGCCAGCAATCCAAAACAGGGAATCTTTAATTCACCCCTCCACTTT 16 NA TRBJ1-6 NA TRBV27
CASSPTQGAHGANVLTF TGTGCCAGCAGTCCAACCCAGGGGGCGCATGGGGCCAACGTCCTGACTTTC 17 TRBD1 TRBJ2-6 many TRBV27
CASSHPQGFTEAFF TGCGCCAGCAGCCATCCACAGGGTTTCACTGAAGCTTTCTTT 14 NA TRBJ1-1 many TRBV4-1
CASSQEAFALTNYGYTF TGCGCCAGCAGCCAAGAGGCGTTTGCCCTAACTAACTATGGCTACACCTTC 17 NA TRBJ1-2 few TRBV4-3
CASSTLTPTDTQYF TGTGCCAGCAGCACCCTGACCCCCACAGATACGCAGTATTTT 14 NA TRBJ2-3 few TRBV5-4
CASSRQGLRNQPQHF TGTGCCAGCAGTCGACAGGGCCTTCGGAATCAGCCCCAGCATTTT 15 TRBD1 TRBJ1-5 NA TRBV6-4
CASSQKGLYSGYTF TGCGCCAGCAGCCAAAAGGGATTGTACAGCGGCTACACCTTC 14 NA TRBJ1-2 many TRBV4-1
CSVSRNTEAFF TGCAGCGTTTCCCGGAACACTGAAGCTTTCTTT 11 NA TRBJ1-1 many TRBV29-1
CASSDRGPGELFF TGTGCCAGCAGTGACAGGGGACCCGGGGAGCTGTTTTTT 13 NA TRBJ2-2 few TRBV2
CASSLGTASGGTQYF TGCGCCAGCAGCTTGGGGACAGCCTCAGGAGGGACCCAGTACTTC 15 NA TRBJ2-5 many TRBV5-1
CASSQEFRESHEQYF TGCGCCAGCAGCCAAGAATTCCGGGAGTCCCACGAGCAGTACTTC 15 NA TRBJ2-7 NA TRBV4-1
CARLPRGGPKRETQYF TGCGCCAGGCTTCCAAGGGGGGGGCCCAAACGGGAGACCCAGTACTTC 16 NA TRBJ2-5 NA TRBV5-1
CATEQGAHTEAFF TGTGCCACCGAACAGGGGGCGCACACTGAAGCTTTCTTT 13 TRBD1 TRBJ1-1 few TRBV24-1
CASTNHGYTF TGTGCCAGCACGAACCATGGCTACACCTTC 10 NA TRBJ1-2 many TRBV2
CSVESTRRADEQFF TGCAGCGTTGAAAGTACCAGGAGAGCGGATGAGCAGTTCTTC 14 NA TRBJ2-1 many TRBV29-1
CASSPDRTFIEAFF TGTGCCAGCAGCCCCGACAGGACTTTTATTGAAGCTTTCTTT 14 NA TRBJ1-1 many TRBV7-9
CASSLTLPYEQYF TGTGCCAGCAGTCTCACGCTCCCGTACGAGCAGTACTTC 13 NA TRBJ2-7 few TRBV27
CASSSRQGGNQPQHF TGTGCCAGTAGTTCGAGACAGGGAGGCAATCAGCCCCAGCATTTT 15 TRBD1 TRBJ1-5 few TRBV19
CASSPRQGWEKLFF TGTGCCAGCAGTCCCCGGCAGGGTTGGGAAAAACTGTTTTTT 14 NA TRBJ1-4 NA TRBV12-3/TRBV12-4
CASSDQYYEQYF TGTGCCAGCAGTGATCAATACTACGAGCAGTACTTC 12 NA TRBJ2-7 few TRBV25-1
CSAPPLAGTSDTQYF TGCAGTGCACCGCCCCTAGCGGGGACCTCAGATACGCAGTATTTT 15 TRBD2 TRBJ2-3 NA TRBV20-1
CASTYTGELFF TGTGCCAGCACCTACACCGGGGAGCTGTTTTTT 11 NA TRBJ2-2 NA TRBV3-1
CASSFERNPSTDTQYF TGTGCCAGCAGTTTCGAACGGAACCCTAGCACAGATACGCAGTATTTT 16 NA TRBJ2-3 many TRBV12-3/TRBV12-4
CASRFGTGELFF TGTGCCAGCAGGTTCGGGACCGGGGAGCTGTTTTTT 12 NA TRBJ2-2 NA TRBV5-4
CASSSPNYNEQFF TGTGCCAGCAGTTCTCCAAACTACAATGAGCAGTTCTTC 13 NA TRBJ2-1 few TRBV6-5
CASSYSIEAPAPDYEQYF TGTGCCAGCAGTTACTCGATCGAGGCCCCGGCTCCCGACTACGAGCAGTACTTC 18 NA TRBJ2-7 NA TRBV6-6
CASSAGPQDTQPQHF TGTGCCAGCAGCGCCGGACCCCAGGACACTCAGCCCCAGCATTTT 15 NA TRBJ1-5 many TRBV9
CASRGQGANEQFF TGCGCCAGCAGAGGACAGGGGGCGAATGAGCAGTTCTTC 13 TRBD1 TRBJ2-1 NA TRBV4-1
CASTQRRTTNEKLFF TGCGCCAGCACCCAAAGGAGAACAACTAATGAAAAACTGTTTTTT 15 NA TRBJ1-4 many TRBV4-1
CASSLGGLSPGYTF TGTGCCAGCAGTTTGGGGGGCCTATCCCCTGGCTACACCTTC 14 NA TRBJ1-2 NA TRBV27
CASSLFDSTGELVF TGCGCCAGCAGCTTATTCGACAGTACCGGGGAGCTGGTTTTT 14 NA TRBJ2-2 NA TRBV5-1
CASSITAGVHGYTF TGTGCCAGTTCGATCACGGCGGGAGTCCATGGCTACACCTTC 14 NA TRBJ1-2 NA TRBV19